This T cell receptor beta chain comes out of a study of T cell clonality in common variable immunodeficiency. The study's findings and limits: Fewer deletions and N-nucleotide insertions were reportedly seen in common variable immunodeficiency TCR beta sequences.

The CDR3 is 12 residues long. Trimming left V 5 bases short and J 5 bases short, with 7 bases between. Germline V lookup: CDR1 SGHTA, CDR2 FQGNSA. CVID and control samples used equivalent genomic DNA input. TCRdb's table, derived via immunoSEQ multiplex PCR, lists solely in-frame clones and lacks some. Altogether 25,000 to 35,000 clones were found in the sample, and no singletons occur. Points on this clone: What it binds is not known. Coverage ceases 3 residues before the CDR3 finishes, and the germline J gene fills in the end.

Both groups were predominantly of Caucasian heritage. This sequence joins TRBV7-2 and TRBJ2-1; tentatively, D is TRBD1 (5 bases). Sequenced input: peripheral blood mononuclear cells. The clonotype was recovered from a human donor with common variable immunodeficiency. The CDR3 reads CASSRQNNEQFF. CDR3 DNA (partial): TGTGCCAGCAGCCGACAGAACAATGAG.